Listed here are 28 T cell receptor beta chains from one sample, sequenced in a study of shared T cell receptors in the human thymus. Sequencing used immunoSEQ multiplex PCR; TCRdb keeps in-frame clones, though not all of them. Of 500,000 to 850,000 clones listed, 70% to 90% are singletons. This sample was shared with a second study, whose subject was human thymus T cells.

Material for sequencing was thymocytes. The receptors here all came from a boy younger than two with a congenital heart defect.

A remark on this clone: The sample contains more than one DNA sequence encoding this CDR3. The rearrangement joins TRBV30 to TRBJ1-1, with 8 bases aligning to TRBD1. From germline, CDR1 is GTSNPN and CDR2 SVGIG (reference sequence). J gave up 7 bases and V 6 bases, and 7 bases lay outside the gene matches. CDR3 length: 12 residues. CDR3 in amino acids: CACPDRGSEAFF. The CDR3 coding sequence is TGTGCCTGCCCCGACAGGGGAAGTGAAGCTTTCTTT.

The rearrangement uses TRBV10-3 and TRBJ1-1, with TRBD1 as a possible D gene (6 bases). The CDR3 has 24 amino acids. Germline V lookup: CDR1 ENHRY, CDR2 SYGVKD. Deletions cut 0 bases from V and 6 bases from J, with 41 bases between. This chain's CDR3 is CAISESRPPIGSGLLTARGPEAFF. CDR3 sequence (DNA): TGTGCCATCAGTGAGTCGAGGCCCCCTATCGGATCGGGCCTCCTGACGGCCAGGGGACCTGAAGCTTTCTTT.

The chain couples TRBV14 to TRBJ2-5; TRBD2 agrees at 10 bases. The CDR3 has 19 amino acids. J gave up 2 bases and V 0 bases, and 12 bases lay outside the gene matches. CDR1 and CDR2 (germline): SGHDN, FVKESK. CDR3 DNA: TGTGCCAGCAGCCAAGAGGGGGGCCGAAGCGGGGGGGATCAAGAGACCCAGTACTTC. Translated, it gives CASSQEGGRSGGDQETQYF.

The gene calls are TRBV25-1 and TRBJ2-7; D perhaps matches TRBD1 (6 bases). This CDR3 comprises 15 residues. The germline CDR1 and CDR2 sequences are MGHDK and SYGVNS. V lost 5 bases, J lost 5 bases, and 19 bases lay in between. The CDR3 spells CASSYSGVLGDEQYF. The CDR3, as DNA: TGTGCCAGCAGTTACTCAGGGGTTTTGGGCGACGAGCAGTACTTC.

The chain is built from TRBV7-6 and TRBJ2-5; weak D call: TRBD1 (9 bases). Deletions cut 5 bases from V and 0 bases from J, with 22 bases between. Germline V gene data show CDR1 as SGHVS and CDR2 as FNYEAQ. The CDR3 is 18 residues long. CDR3 in amino acids: CASSPAGDRVPYQETQYF. In nucleotides, the CDR3 is TGTGCCAGCAGCCCAGCGGGGGACAGGGTCCCGTACCAAGAGACCCAGTACTTC.

The CDR3 region is CASSSAGTSYEQYF. CDR3 nucleotides: TGCGCCAGCAGCTCAGCAGGAACCTCCTACGAGCAGTACTTC. The chain is built from TRBV5-1 and TRBJ2-7; D is uncertain. Trimming pared 3 bases from V and 0 bases from J, leaving 10 bases between. The CDR3 has 14 amino acids. Germline CDR1 SGHRS, CDR2 YFSETQ.

This chain links TRBV7-9 with TRBJ2-2; D is unclear. The length of the CDR3 is 15 residues. The V end was cut by 2 bases, the J end by 3 bases, with 10 bases between. Germline CDR1 reads SEHNR; CDR2 reads FQNEAQ (reference sequence). The CDR3 sequence: CASSLFSLHTGELFF. The CDR3 coding sequence is TGTGCCAGCAGCTTATTCTCCCTACACACCGGGGAGCTGTTTTTT.

This clone has only a few counts. This chain joins TRBV7-2 and TRBJ2-1, with a possible D match to TRBD2 (7 bases). There are 15 residues in the CDR3. Germline assignment: CDR1 SGHTA and CDR2 FQGNSA. V gave up 1 base and J gave up 5 bases, with 12 bases separating them. The CDR3 DNA is TGTGCCAGCAGCTTAGAGGGGGAGGGAAACAATGAGCAGTTCTTC. Translation gives CASSLEGEGNNEQFF.

This chain connects TRBV28 to TRBJ2-1; 7 bases line up with TRBD1. Germline CDR1 MDHEN, CDR2 SYDVKM. The J segment lost 5 bases and the V segment lost 2 bases, leaving 6 bases of the junction unmatched. This CDR3 spans 15 amino acids. The CDR3 DNA reads as TGTGCCAGCAGTTTACCCAGACAGGGTGACAATGAGCAGTTCTTC. It is translated as CASSLPRQGDNEQFF.

In this sample, this clone turned up once. CDR3 loop: CATSRDGNGDYEQYF. CDR3 DNA sequence: TGTGCCACCAGCAGAGATGGGAACGGGGACTACGAGCAGTACTTC. The chain couples TRBV15 to TRBJ2-7; possible D gene TRBD2, 5 bases. Trimming left V 0 bases short and J 3 bases short, with 12 bases between. Germline V lookup: CDR1 LNHNV, CDR2 YYDKDF (reference sequence). CDR3 length: 15 amino acids. The full variable domain, completed using reference TRBV15 and TRBJ2-7, is DAMVIQNPRYQVTQFGKPVTLSCSQTLNHNVMYWYQQKSSQAPKLLFHYYDKDFNNEADTPDNFQSRRPNTSFCFLDIRSPGLGDTAMYLCATSRDGNGDYEQYFGPGTRLTVT.

The genes are TRBV30 and TRBJ1-2; D ambiguous. V dropped 5 bases and J dropped 8 bases, with 15 bases sitting between them. The CDR3 sequence is 12 residues long. Germline lookup yields CDR1 GTSNPN and CDR2 SVGIG (reference sequence). Here the CDR3 reads CAWSGWGNGYTF. In nucleotides, the CDR3 is TGTGCCTGGTCGGGATGGGGTAACGGCTACACCTTC.

The V call is TRBV15, the J call TRBJ2-6, with 10 positions matching TRBD1. The CDR3 totals 20 residues. Germline V CDR1 and CDR2: LNHNV, YYDKDF (reference sequence). J was trimmed by 1 base and V by 0 bases; bases with no gene match: 9. CDR3 sequence reads: CATSREVLGQGISGANVLTF. The CDR3 coding sequence is TGTGCCACCAGCAGAGAGGTGTTGGGACAGGGGATTTCTGGGGCCAACGTCCTGACTTTC.

The chain carries TRBV28 and TRBJ1-5, with 11 bases lining up with TRBD1. Per the germline V gene, CDR1 is MDHEN and CDR2 is SYDVKM. The CDR3 has 19 amino acids. V gave up 8 bases and J gave up 4 bases; unmatched junction bases: 19. The CDR3 region is CASRPVQTYRDRGNQPQHF. CDR3 nucleotide sequence: TGTGCCAGCCGTCCGGTACAGACCTACCGGGACAGGGGGAATCAGCCCCAGCATTTT.

The V and J genes are TRBV4-3 and TRBJ1-4; D unclear. The CDR3 contains 18 residues. Trimming took 0 bases from V and 8 from J, leaving 22 bases between them. Germline assignment: CDR1 LGHNA and CDR2 YSLEER. The CDR3 region is CASSQDLPGLGVLEKLFF. The CDR3 DNA reads TGCGCCAGCAGCCAAGACCTACCGGGTCTTGGTGTATTAGAAAAACTGTTTTTT.

As to this clone: The same CDR3 can be traced to other DNA sequences in this sample. The rearrangement joins TRBV28 to TRBJ1-2; D remains ambiguous. V was clipped by 0 bases and J by 6 bases, with 5 bases between them. Germline V gene lookup returns CDR1 MDHEN and CDR2 SYDVKM. The CDR3 extends over 12 amino acids. CDR3 nucleotides: TGTGCCAGCAGTTTATGGACTGATGGCTACACCTTC. Translated, it gives CASSLWTDGYTF.

V gene TRBV5-1 combines with J gene TRBJ1-2, with 8 bases lining up with TRBD1. CDR3 length: 17 amino acids. Germline V gives CDR1 SGHRS, CDR2 YFSETQ. After removal of 0 bases from V and 3 bases from J, the junction contained 10 bases not matched to a gene. The CDR3 region has the DNA TGCGCCAGCAGCTTGGGGCGGGGCAGGGGGCTCGACTATGGCTACACCTTC. Protein sequence: CASSLGRGRGLDYGYTF.

V is TRBV4-3 and J is TRBJ1-3; no clear D gene. The CDR3 is 18 residues long. Per germline, CDR1 LGHNA and CDR2 YSLEER. The V end lost 1 base, the J end lost 0 bases, and 16 bases lay between the germline ends. The CDR3 sequence: CASSQGKRRLLSGNTIYF. As DNA, the CDR3 is TGCGCCAGCAGCCAAGGAAAGCGACGGCTACTCTCTGGAAACACCATATATTTT.

This clone was picked up one time. This chain joins TRBV28 and TRBJ2-1; 8 bases map to TRBD1. V lost 5 bases, J lost 2 bases, and 17 bases stayed unmatched. The length of the CDR3 is 19 residues. In germline, CDR1 is MDHEN, CDR2 SYDVKM. The CDR3 protein is CASSQRDRQHNITYNEQFF. In nucleotides, the CDR3 is TGTGCCAGCAGTCAGAGGGACAGGCAGCACAACATTACCTACAATGAGCAGTTCTTC. Complete variable domain (other parts from reference TRBV28 and TRBJ2-1): DVKVTQSSRYLVKRTGEKVFLECVQDMDHENMFWYRQDPGLGLRLIYFSYDVKMKEKGDIPEGYSVSREKKERFSLILESASTNQTSMYLCASSQRDRQHNITYNEQFFGPGTRLTVL.

The V call is TRBV4-3, the J call TRBJ2-7; 7 bases agree with TRBD1. CDR1 and CDR2 (germline): LGHNA, YSLEER. The CDR3 has 19 amino acids. V dropped 0 bases and J dropped 4; count of bases not matched to a gene: 18. DNA for the CDR3: TGCGCCAGCAGCCAAGATTTGCAGGGGGAGCTGGGGAAGGCTTACGAGCAGTACTTC. It yields the protein CASSQDLQGELGKAYEQYF.

The V call is TRBV7-2, the J call TRBJ2-5; tentatively, D is TRBD2 (6 bases). The germline V gene has CDR1 SGHTA and CDR2 FQGNSA. V was pared by 4 bases and J by 3 bases, with 15 bases between. The CDR3 is made up of 15 amino acids. Here the CDR3 reads CASSYFGRDKETQYF. The CDR3 coding sequence is TGTGCCAGCAGCTATTTCGGGAGAGACAAAGAGACCCAGTACTTC.

V and J are TRBV4-3 and TRBJ1-1; TRBD1 matches 8 bases. The CDR3 runs 18 residues. V gave up 0 bases and J gave up 11 bases; unmatched junction bases: 20. The germline V gene encodes CDR1 LGHNA and CDR2 YSLEER. The CDR3 here is CASSQEALLQTGAMRAFF. CDR3 coding DNA: TGCGCCAGCAGCCAAGAGGCCCTTCTTCAGACAGGGGCCATGAGGGCTTTCTTT.

CDR3 nucleotides: TGCGCCAGCAGCCAAGATATAAAGGGGAGGGCACACACAGATACGCAGTATTTT. Its translation is CASSQDIKGRAHTDTQYF. The rearrangement links TRBV4-3 to TRBJ2-3, with 7 bases identical to TRBD2. CDR3 length: 18 residues. J lost 2 bases, V lost 0 bases, and 11 bases had no gene match. CDR1 and CDR2 from the germline V gene are LGHNA and YSLEER.

This chain connects TRBV5-5 to TRBJ1-5; 9 bases match TRBD1. J gave up 0 bases and V 4 bases, and 11 bases lay outside the gene matches. The V gene's germline CDR1 is SGHKS and CDR2 YYEKEE (reference sequence). There are 18 residues in the CDR3. The CDR3 sequence is CASSRRDRAPYSNQPQHF. DNA of the CDR3: TGTGCCAGCAGCCGGAGGGACAGGGCGCCTTATAGCAATCAGCCCCAGCATTTT. Full variable domain (outside the CDR3, taken from reference TRBV5-5 and TRBJ1-5): DAGVTQSPTHLIKTRGQQVTLRCSPISGHKSVSWYQQVLGQGPQFIFQYYEKEERGRGNFPDRFSARQFPNYSSELNVNALLLGDSALYLCASSRRDRAPYSNQPQHFGDGTRLSIL.

V usage is TRBV30 and J usage is TRBJ2-1; D is perhaps TRBD2 (5 bases). Germline lookup yields CDR1 GTSNPN and CDR2 SVGIG (reference sequence). V shed 0 bases and J shed 3 bases, with 9 bases lying between them. The CDR3 length is 14 residues. The CDR3: CAWSVGDYYNEQFF. In DNA, the CDR3 is TGTGCCTGGAGTGTTGGTGACTACTACAATGAGCAGTTCTTC.

J is TRBJ2-3 and V is TRBV10-3, with D perhaps TRBD1 (6 bases). CDR3 length: 12 amino acids. The V gene's germline CDR1 is ENHRY and CDR2 SYGVKD. V was clipped by 11 bases and J by 4 bases, with 13 bases between them. The CDR3 DNA sequence: TGTGCCTCGAAGAAGGGGGCAGATACGCAGTATTTT. Translating it yields CASKKGADTQYF.

This chain links TRBV29-1 with TRBJ2-2; the match to TRBD2 covers 8 bases. The CDR3 contains 13 residues. V was pared by 7 bases and J by 7 bases, with 8 bases of the junction left unmatched. From germline, CDR1 is SQVTM and CDR2 ANQGSEA. CDR3 sequence: CSGRAGADGELFF. CDR3 in DNA: TGCAGCGGACGAGCGGGAGCGGACGGGGAGCTGTTTTTT.

The chain uses TRBV29-1 and TRBJ2-1; the match to TRBD2 covers 12 bases. The CDR3 has 15 residues. Germline CDR1 and CDR2: SQVTM and ANQGSEA. J was trimmed by 8 bases and V by 4 bases; bases with no gene match: 9. The CDR3 DNA reads as TGCAGCGTTGGGGCTAGCGGGAGGGCCGTTGATGAGCAGTTCTTC. Translation gives CSVGASGRAVDEQFF.

The rearrangement uses TRBV11-2 and TRBJ2-3, with D tentatively TRBD2 (6 bases). CDR1 and CDR2 from the germline V gene are SGHAT and FQNNGV. The CDR3 extends over 13 amino acids. Between the trimmed V and J ends, which lost 2 bases and 11 bases, there was a span of 14 bases. CDR3 in amino acids: CASSLTARGEQYF. The CDR3 DNA is TGTGCCAGCAGCTTAACGGCGCGCGGGGAGCAGTATTTT. Full variable domain (remainder filled in from reference TRBV11-2 and TRBJ2-3): EAGVAQSPRYKIIEKRQSVAFWCNPISGHATLYWYQQILGQGPKLLIQFQNNGVVDDSQLPKDRFSAERLKGVDSTLKIQPAKLEDSAVYLCASSLTARGEQYFGPGTRLTVL.